This TCR beta chain was found in a study of cytomegalovirus exposure and HLA in healthy donors. Study-level points and caveats: The study put 150 to 200 TCR beta chains on its list as cytomegalovirus-associated. The authors excluded some V segments, including TRBV6-2 and TRBV6-3, as indistinguishable. A later analysis reportedly found fewer N-insertions in an Asian-associated ancestry cluster than the roughly 730-donor mean. Earlier findings revealed that most TCR beta V segments proved productive either about 87% or about 30% of the time.

PCR used 60 Vbeta primers and 13 Jbeta primers. Clones were sequenced by immunoSEQ multiplex PCR, and TCRdb holds only the in-frame ones, with some missing. This sample's table reports about 76,000 clones. Note on this clone: Antigen: not known.

This CDR3 is built from 16 residues. Germline V lookup: CDR1 MGHRA, CDR2 YSYEKL. The J segment lost 1 base and the V segment lost 0 bases, leaving 2 bases of the junction unmatched. The rearrangement joins TRBV4-1 to TRBJ1-5, with 8 bases matching TRBD1. Material for sequencing was PBMCs. This TCR came from a woman in her forties in good health and CMV-seropositive. CDR3 DNA: TGCGCCAGCAGCCAAGAACACAGGGGGAGCAATCAGCCCCAGCATTTT. Translated, it gives CASSQEHRGSNQPQHF.